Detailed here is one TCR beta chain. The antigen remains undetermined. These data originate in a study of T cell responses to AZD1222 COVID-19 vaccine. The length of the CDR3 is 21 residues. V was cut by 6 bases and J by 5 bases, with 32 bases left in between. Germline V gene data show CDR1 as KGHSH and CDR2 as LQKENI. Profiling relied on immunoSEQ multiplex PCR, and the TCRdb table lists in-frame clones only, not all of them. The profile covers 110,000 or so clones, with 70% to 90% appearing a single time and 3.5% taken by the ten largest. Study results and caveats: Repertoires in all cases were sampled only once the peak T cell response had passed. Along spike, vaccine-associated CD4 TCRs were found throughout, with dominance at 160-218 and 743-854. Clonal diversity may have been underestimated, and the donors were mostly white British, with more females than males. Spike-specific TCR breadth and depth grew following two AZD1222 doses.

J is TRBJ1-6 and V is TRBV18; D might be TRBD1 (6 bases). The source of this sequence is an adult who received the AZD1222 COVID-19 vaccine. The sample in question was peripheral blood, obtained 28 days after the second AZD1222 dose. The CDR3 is CASSRPIRSQGPNLNNSPLHF. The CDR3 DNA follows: TGTGCCAGCTCTCGACCAATAAGGTCACAGGGACCAAATCTCAATAATTCACCCCTCCACTTT.